These T cell receptor beta chains were read from a single sample in a study of blood T cells in healthy people across ages. TCRdb analysed the 5' RACE reads with MiXCR anew, one entry per CDR3 protein. This repertoire shows around 1,000,000 distinct CDR3 sequences, under 30% found once; its top ten account for approximately 0.71%. The sample was also reused in another study, on T cells of mothers and their children.

The sequencing sample was made of blood. The source is a girl aged 2-10 years in good health. Each CDR3 is given with its conserved first and last residue. Each record gives: V gene, D gene, J gene, clone size, CDR3 DNA, CDR3 protein. D genes are given only for firm matches. Part of the rows lack a size; the others show once, few, many or a class for expanded clones.

TRBV2	TRBD2	TRBJ2-5	.	TGTGCCAGCACTCCATCGGCGGGGGTTGGGGAGACCCAGTACTTC	CASTPSAGVGETQYF
TRBV7-9	.	TRBJ2-7	.	TGTGCCAGCAGCTTAAGGGAATCGGAAGATTCCTACGAGCAGTACTTC	CASSLRESEDSYEQYF
TRBV4-1	.	TRBJ1-3	few	TGCGCCAGCAGCCAAGAGGGAAGCTCTGGAAACACCATATATTTT	CASSQEGSSGNTIYF
TRBV28	TRBD1	TRBJ1-1	.	TGTGCCAGCAGTTACCGGGACAGGGGCACTGAAGCTTTCTTT	CASSYRDRGTEAFF
TRBV6-1	.	TRBJ1-1	.	TGTGCCAGCAGTGAAGAAAAGGGTACTGAAGCTTTCTTT	CASSEEKGTEAFF
TRBV7-8	.	TRBJ2-5	few	TGTGCCAGCAGCTTAGTTGATGGGGAGACCCAGTACTTC	CASSLVDGETQYF
TRBV29-1	.	TRBJ2-5	few	TGCAGCGCCCAAGGAGGGAGCAAAGAGACCCAGTACTTC	CSAQGGSKETQYF
TRBV18	.	TRBJ2-1	few	TGTGCCAGCTCACCAGGGCTAGCCAATCCCAATGAGCAGTTCTTC	CASSPGLANPNEQFF
TRBV20-1	.	TRBJ2-7	few	TGCAGTGCCATATCCCGGGACACTTTCTACGAGCAGTACTTC	CSAISRDTFYEQYF
TRBV20-1	.	TRBJ1-2	.	TGCAGTGCTAGAGATTCTCGGACACCCCTTGGAGGCTACACCTTC	CSARDSRTPLGGYTF
TRBV9	TRBD1	TRBJ1-2	few	TGTGCCAGCAGCCTCGGAGACAGGGGCTATGGCTACACCTTC	CASSLGDRGYGYTF
TRBV7-3	TRBD1	TRBJ1-1	few	TGTGCCAGCAGCTTAGTGGGGACAGGACAACCTCTGGATAGCCCCAACACTGAAGCTTTCTTT	CASSLVGTGQPLDSPNTEAFF
TRBV20-1	TRBD1	TRBJ2-1	.	TGCAGTGCTAGGACAGGGACGACCTCCTACAATGAGCAGTTCTTC	CSARTGTTSYNEQFF
TRBV5-6	.	TRBJ1-2	.	TGCGCCAGCGTATTAGCCCAAAGGGGTCACTATGGCTACACCTTC	CASVLAQRGHYGYTF
TRBV20-1	.	TRBJ1-2	.	TGCAGTGCTTTAAAGGGGGATCGTGGCTACACCTTC	CSALKGDRGYTF
TRBV20-1	.	TRBJ2-5	.	TGCAGTGCTAGAGATCTGGAGGGGGCTATGGGGCGAGAGACCCAGTACTTC	CSARDLEGAMGRETQYF
TRBV28	TRBD1	TRBJ2-2	few	TGTGCCAGCAGTGCAAGAGGACAGGGGGTCACCGGGGAGCTGTTTTTT	CASSARGQGVTGELFF
TRBV7-2	.	TRBJ2-1	.	TGTGCCAGCAGAGAAGACAATGAGCAGTTCTTC	CASREDNEQFF
TRBV16	TRBD2	TRBJ2-1	few	TGTGCCAGCAGCCTCACTAGCGGGAGGGCCTCGTACAATGAGCAGTTCTTC	CASSLTSGRASYNEQFF
TRBV3-1	TRBD1	TRBJ1-5	.	TGTGCCAGCAGCCCACCCAAGACAGGGGGCGCGGGACAGCCCCAGCATTTT	CASSPPKTGGAGQPQHF
TRBV29-1	TRBD1	TRBJ1-1	.	TGCAGCGTTGAAAGGCAGGGGGACACTGAAGCTTTCTTT	CSVERQGDTEAFF
TRBV14	TRBD2	TRBJ2-5	.	TGTGCCAGCAGCCAAGGAGGGGGACTAGCGGGAAACGAGACCCAGTACTTC	CASSQGGGLAGNETQYF
TRBV29-1	.	TRBJ2-1	few	TGCAGCGTTGAAGGCAGGGCAGGGGTGGAGCAGTTCTTC	CSVEGRAGVEQFF
TRBV29-1	TRBD2	TRBJ2-7	.	TGCAGCGTAAGGACTAGCGGGAGGTACGAGCAGTACTTC	CSVRTSGRYEQYF
TRBV5-1	.	TRBJ2-7	.	TGCGCCAGCAGCTTGGCGAGGGACATTTACGAGCAGTACTTC	CASSLARDIYEQYF
TRBV3-1	.	TRBJ2-4	.	TGTGCCAGCAGCCCAGGCTGGGGAGGGGGCATTCAGTACTTC	CASSPGWGGGIQYF
TRBV20-1	.	TRBJ2-5	few	TGCAGTGCTACGACCCGGGGGACCCAGTACTTC	CSATTRGTQYF
TRBV29-1	.	TRBJ1-2	few	TGCAGCGCCTCGGAGAGCGGCTATGGCTACACCTTC	CSASESGYGYTF
TRBV12-3/TRBV12-4	.	TRBJ2-5	once	TGTGCCAGCAGTTTAGCTATGAAATTCCAAGAGACCCAGTACTTC	CASSLAMKFQETQYF
TRBV20-1	.	TRBJ2-4	.	TGCAGTGCTAGAGTCCTTCCACAGGGTAACATTCAGTACTTC	CSARVLPQGNIQYF
TRBV6-6	.	TRBJ1-1	once	TGTGCCAGCAGCCCCGGACCAATCGAAGCTTTCTTT	CASSPGPIEAFF
TRBV29-1	.	TRBJ2-5	many	TGCAGCGTTGGCCTTTTCATAGAGACCCAGTACTTC	CSVGLFIETQYF
TRBV5-1	TRBD2	TRBJ2-1	.	TGCGCCAGCAGTCAGTCTCCATTTCCTAGCGGGGGGAGAAATGAGCAGTTCTTC	CASSQSPFPSGGRNEQFF
TRBV18	.	TRBJ1-2	.	TGTGCCAGCTCAGGGGAGGCCAGCTCCTATGGCTACACCTTC	CASSGEASSYGYTF
TRBV3-1	.	TRBJ1-3	few	TGTGCCAGCAGCCCCCTAACACTTGACCGCCGGGATGGAAACACCATATATTTT	CASSPLTLDRRDGNTIYF
TRBV7-9	.	TRBJ2-7	few	TGTGCCAGCAGCTCCGCCCCGGCCTCTTCCTACGAGCAGTACTTC	CASSSAPASSYEQYF
TRBV6-6	TRBD1	TRBJ2-3	.	TGTGCCAGCAGTTATAGACAGGGGTCATATTTT	CASSYRQGSYF
TRBV28	TRBD2	TRBJ2-1	.	TGTGCCAGCAGACCGGGACTAGCGGCCGGGCAGTTCTTC	CASRPGLAAGQFF
TRBV7-2	TRBD1	TRBJ2-7	.	TGTGCCAGCAGCTTGCGATCCGGACAGGGGCTGTGGGAGCAGTACTTC	CASSLRSGQGLWEQYF
TRBV6-6	.	TRBJ1-2	.	TGTGCCAGCAGTTATCTAGGTCAGGAGGCCTATGGCTACACCTTC	CASSYLGQEAYGYTF
TRBV12-3/TRBV12-4	.	TRBJ1-5	many	TGTGCCAGCAGTTCCCAGGACAGCAATCAGCCCCAGCATTTT	CASSSQDSNQPQHF
TRBV5-1	TRBD1	TRBJ2-1	few	TGCGCCAGCAGCCAACAGGGGGCGCCGGGTAATGAGCAGTTCTTC	CASSQQGAPGNEQFF
TRBV28	.	TRBJ1-2	.	TGTGCCAGCAGTCAAGATCCTCGGTGGGGCTACACCTTC	CASSQDPRWGYTF
TRBV7-9	.	TRBJ2-4	.	TGTGCCAGCAGCTTAGCACGGGGTGCAGCAGCCAAAAACATTCAGTACTTC	CASSLARGAAAKNIQYF
TRBV29-1	.	TRBJ2-1	.	TGCAGCGTAATGCAGCCTGAGCAGTTCTTC	CSVMQPEQFF
TRBV6-5	TRBD2	TRBJ2-5	.	TGTGCCAGCAGTCCAAGCGGGGGGGCAGGAGAGACCCAGTACTTC	CASSPSGGAGETQYF
TRBV28	.	TRBJ1-2	.	TGTGCCAGCAGTTCCCCAGGGTCCCCTAACTATGGCTACACCTTC	CASSSPGSPNYGYTF
TRBV20-1	TRBD2	TRBJ2-7	few	TGCAGTGCTAGAGATTCTAGCGGGAGCGAGTACGAGCAGTACTTC	CSARDSSGSEYEQYF
TRBV7-9	TRBD2	TRBJ2-3	few	TGTGCCAGCAGCCACGGGGGGGTAGATACGCAGTATTTT	CASSHGGVDTQYF
TRBV7-9	.	TRBJ1-1	few	TGTGCCAGCAGCTTAGATGGGGGGCACGGTGAAGCTTTCTTT	CASSLDGGHGEAFF
TRBV9	.	TRBJ2-5	many	TGTGCCAGCAGCGACCGACTAGACCAAGAGACCCAGTACTTC	CASSDRLDQETQYF
TRBV6-6	TRBD1	TRBJ2-5	.	TGTGCCAGCAGTTACTTGCCAGGGGGCGAAGAGACCCAGTACTTC	CASSYLPGGEETQYF
TRBV28	TRBD2	TRBJ2-1	few	TGTGCCAGCAGTCCCGTACCGACTAGCGACGTTGAGCAGTTCTTC	CASSPVPTSDVEQFF
TRBV6-2/TRBV6-3	.	TRBJ1-2	.	TGTGCCAGCAGCTTCCCGGGACAACGATTGTATGGCTACACCTTC	CASSFPGQRLYGYTF
TRBV18	TRBD1	TRBJ2-5	many	TGTGCCAGCCCACCCGGGACAGGCGGGGAGACCCAGTACTTC	CASPPGTGGETQYF
TRBV5-5	TRBD1	TRBJ2-7	.	TGTGCCAGCAGCTTGGAGGGGCCGGACAGGGCCAACGAGCAGTACTTC	CASSLEGPDRANEQYF
TRBV25-1	TRBD2	TRBJ2-3	.	TGTGCCAGCAGTGAATATTTCGGGGTAGCGGGAGATACGCAGTATTTT	CASSEYFGVAGDTQYF
TRBV4-1	.	TRBJ2-1	few	TGCGCCAGCAGCCAGACCGACACGTACAATGAGCAGTTCTTC	CASSQTDTYNEQFF
TRBV6-1	TRBD2	TRBJ2-3	.	TGTGCCAGCATTAGAGCGGGGGGAGGAGATACGCAGTATTTT	CASIRAGGGDTQYF
TRBV12-3/TRBV12-4	.	TRBJ2-5	few	TGTGCCAGCACAGGGTTCGGGGAGACCCAGTACTTC	CASTGFGETQYF